What follows are 32 T cell receptor beta chains derived from one specimen sequenced in a study of long-term antiretroviral therapy in people with HIV. immunoSEQ v3.0 was run at survey level. The method was immunoSEQ multiplex PCR; TCRdb's version includes in-frame clones alone and lacks a portion of them. This sample has over 10,000 clones, with approximately 71% found just once. This specimen consisted of unsorted PBMCs, obtained 0.5 years before starting antiretroviral therapy. These receptors were obtained from a woman aged 40 to 50 with HIV.

The chain links TRBV11-3 to TRBJ2-3, with no clear D. This CDR3 has 14 residues. Trimming removed 3 bases from V and 4 bases from J, with 11 bases in between. Per the germline V gene, CDR1 is SGHNT and CDR2 is YENEEA. The DNA for the CDR3 is TGTGCCAGCAGCTTCTCTGATTCGGCAGATACGCAGTATTTT. Amino acids: CASSFSDSADTQYF.

J is TRBJ1-1 and V is TRBV13, with D possibly TRBD1 on 6 matching bases. The germline CDR1 and CDR2 sequences are PRHDT and FYEKMQ (reference sequence). CDR3 length: 15 residues. Trimming left V 2 bases short and J 0 bases short, with 10 bases between. The CDR3 coding sequence is TGTGCCAGCAGCTTAAGAGGACAGCTGAACACTGAAGCTTTCTTT. Translated, it gives CASSLRGQLNTEAFF.

The rearrangement links TRBV30 to TRBJ2-7, with D tentatively TRBD1 or TRBD2 (5 bases each). Germline assignment: CDR1 GTSNPN and CDR2 SVGIG (reference sequence). The V and J ends lost 0 bases and 3 bases respectively, with 12 bases between them. The CDR3 sequence is 14 residues long. The CDR3 nucleotides read TGTGCCTGGAGTGTAAGTCAGGGAGACTACGAGCAGTACTTC. Encoded protein: CAWSVSQGDYEQYF.

The chain has TRBV4-2 and TRBJ1-1; the D is unclear. The V gene lost 0 bases and the J gene lost 1 base, with 15 bases spanning the gap. The CDR3 contains 17 residues. Germline V gene sequence: CDR1 LGHNA, CDR2 YNFKEQ. CDR3 in amino acids: CASSQDLDRMTNTEAFF. CDR3 sequence (DNA): TGTGCCAGCAGCCAAGATCTGGACCGGATGACGAACACTGAAGCTTTCTTT.

The chain has TRBV5-1 and TRBJ2-3, with D perhaps TRBD2 (5 bases). This CDR3 is 13 amino acids long. Per the germline V gene, CDR1 is SGHRS and CDR2 is YFSETQ. V was cut by 6 bases and J by 6 bases, with 14 bases left in between. CDR3 sequence: CASNYQASDTQYF. The CDR3 DNA reads as TGCGCCAGCAACTATCAGGCTAGCGATACGCAGTATTTT.

On this clone itself: One junction end disagrees with the germline gene, perhaps due to a read error. The chain is built from TRBV25-1 and TRBJ2-2; 8 bases align to TRBD2. The germline V gene has CDR1 MGHDK and CDR2 SYGVNS. There are 14 residues in the CDR3. The CDR3 DNA reads as TGTGCCAGCAGGCGTAGCGGGAACTCCGGGGAGCTGTTTTTT. It encodes CASRRSGNSGELFF.

The chain employs TRBV6-4 and TRBJ1-2; 7 bases line up with TRBD1. Trimming removed 4 bases from V and 5 bases from J; junction bases left unmatched: 7. Germline V gene sequence: CDR1 MRHNA, CDR2 SNTAGT. The CDR3 is 14 residues long. The chain's CDR3 is CASSVSGGEYGYTF. In nucleotides, the CDR3 is TGTGCCAGCAGTGTGTCAGGGGGTGAATATGGCTACACCTTC.

In DNA, the CDR3 is TGTGCCAGCAGCTTTTTTTTGAGCGAGCAGTACTTC. Translated: CASSFFLSEQYF. The chain is built from TRBV5-4 and TRBJ2-7, with D unclear. The CDR3 covers 12 residues. Trimming left V 2 bases short and J 6 bases short, with 9 bases between. CDR1 is SGHNT, CDR2 YYREEE, per germline (reference sequence).

V is TRBV5-4 and J is TRBJ2-5, with unresolved D. CDR1 is SGHNT, CDR2 YYREEE, per germline (reference sequence). This CDR3 has 13 amino acids. The V and J ends lost 0 bases and 5 bases respectively, with 8 bases between them. The chain's CDR3 is CASSLASGETQYF. In DNA form, the CDR3 reads TGTGCCAGCAGCTTGGCTAGTGGTGAGACCCAGTACTTC.

This chain links TRBV7-9 with TRBJ1-1, with D unclear. Looked up from germline, CDR1 is SEHNR and CDR2 is FQNEAQ (reference sequence). The CDR3 sequence is 14 residues long. V dropped 5 bases and J dropped 1 base, with 11 bases sitting between them. The CDR3 region has the DNA TGTGCCAGCAGCGGAACAGTTCGGAACACTGAAGCTTTCTTT. Residues: CASSGTVRNTEAFF.

The gene calls are TRBV7-9 and TRBJ2-7; no definite D call. CDR3 size: 13 residues. V shed 2 bases and J shed 5 bases, with 10 bases lying between them. The V gene's germline CDR1 is SEHNR and CDR2 FQNEAQ (reference sequence). The CDR3 loop reads CASSLIGPHEQYF. The CDR3 bases are TGTGCCAGCAGCTTAATAGGCCCCCACGAGCAGTACTTC. The variable domain in full, with the rest retrieved from reference TRBV7-9 and TRBJ2-7, is DTGVSQNPRHKITKRGQNVTFRCDPISEHNRLYWYRQTLGQGPEFLTYFQNEAQLEKSRLLSDRFSAERPKGSFSTLEIQRTEQGDSAMYLCASSLIGPHEQYFGPGTRLTVT.

This clone was observed once. CDR3 in DNA: TGTGCCTGGACCACCGGGACTAGTAACAATGAGCAGTTCTTC. It yields the protein CAWTTGTSNNEQFF. This chain links TRBV30 with TRBJ2-1; 8 bases agree with TRBD2. Losses at the gene ends were 4 bases for V and 5 bases for J; bases not matched to a gene: 7. This CDR3 is built from 14 residues. Germline loops: CDR1 GTSNPN, CDR2 SVGIG (reference sequence).

The CDR3 bases are TGTGCCAGCAGCATGCGATCCCGGGACGGAGCCTACGAGCAGTACTTC. This codes for CASSMRSRDGAYEQYF. The chain combines TRBV5-4 with TRBJ2-7; D might be TRBD1 or TRBD2, each matching 5 bases. The CDR3 contains 16 residues. V was clipped by 4 bases and J by 2 bases, with 19 bases between them. Germline V gene lookup returns CDR1 SGHNT and CDR2 YYREEE (reference sequence). Combining the CDR3 with reference TRBV5-4 and TRBJ2-7 gives the whole variable domain ETGVTQSPTHLIKTRGQQVTLRCSSQSGHNTVSWYQQALGQGPQFIFQYYREEENGRGNFPPRFSGLQFPNYSSELNVNALELDDSALYLCASSMRSRDGAYEQYFGPGTRLTVT.

The gene calls are TRBV5-1 and TRBJ2-7; weak D call: TRBD2 (6 bases). The germline gives CDR1 SGHRS, CDR2 YFSETQ. This CDR3 region has 13 residues. V lost 7 bases and J 3 bases, leaving 14 bases between the germline ends. CDR3 in amino acids: CASRGTGNYEQYF. The CDR3 coding sequence is TGCGCCAGCCGTGGGACTGGAAACTACGAGCAGTACTTC.

The rearrangement uses TRBV4-3 and TRBJ1-1, with a weak D call TRBD1 (5 bases). Germline CDR1 LGHNA, CDR2 YSLEER. Trimming removed 2 bases from V and 2 bases from J, with 15 bases in between. The CDR3 is 16 residues long. The CDR3 loop reads CASSQTSTGENTEAFF. As DNA, the CDR3 is TGCGCCAGCAGCCAAACTTCAACAGGAGAAAACACTGAAGCTTTCTTT.

The gene calls are TRBV6-5 and TRBJ1-1; 7 bases align to TRBD1. Germline V gene data show CDR1 as MNHEY and CDR2 as SVGAGI. J lost 1 base, V lost 2 bases, and 1 base had no gene match. The CDR3 is 14 residues long. This CDR3 is CASSYGTANTEAFF. The CDR3 DNA sequence: TGTGCCAGCAGTTACGGGACAGCGAACACTGAAGCTTTCTTT.

This chain uses TRBV11-3 with TRBJ1-1; D perhaps matches TRBD1 (5 bases). The ends were cut back, 1 base at V and 5 bases at J, with 14 bases in the middle. Germline lookup yields CDR1 SGHNT and CDR2 YENEEA. The CDR3 covers 15 residues. CDR3 bases: TGTGCCAGCAGCTTAGGATTTTCAGGGTCTACTGAAGCTTTCTTT. Protein: CASSLGFSGSTEAFF.

This clone was seen a few times. This sequence joins TRBV4-1 and TRBJ2-2, with no clear D. The CDR3 loop spans 15 amino acids. Germline CDR1 MGHRA, CDR2 YSYEKL. Trimming removed 4 bases from V and 4 bases from J, with 13 bases in between. The DNA for the CDR3 is TGCGCCAGCAGCCTGATTATTTCGGGCACCGGGGAGCTGTTTTTT. Translating gives CASSLIISGTGELFF.

The chain employs TRBV6-1 and TRBJ2-7; 8 nucleotides agree with TRBD1. CDR1 and CDR2 (germline): MNHNS, SASEGT. The CDR3 spans 15 residues. The V segment lost 5 bases and the J segment 3 bases; nucleotides outside the gene matches: 9. Written as DNA, the CDR3 is TGTGCCAGCAGTCCGTTTCGAGGACAGGGCTACGAGCAGTACTTC. Protein product: CASSPFRGQGYEQYF.

The chain combines TRBV19 with TRBJ2-5; TRBD1 matches 7 bases. This CDR3 comprises 13 residues. Trimming at V came to 6 bases and at J to 5 bases, leaving 6 bases not matched to a gene. Germline lookup yields CDR1 LNHDA and CDR2 SQIVND (reference sequence). CDR3 loop: CASSWTGGETQYF. The CDR3 nucleotides read TGTGCCAGTAGCTGGACAGGAGGCGAGACCCAGTACTTC. Using reference TRBV19 and TRBJ2-5 for the parts outside the CDR3, the full variable domain is DGGITQSPKYLFRKEGQNVTLSCEQNLNHDAMYWYRQDPGQGLRLIYYSQIVNDFQKGDIAEGYSVSREKKESFPLTVTSAQKNPTAFYLCASSWTGGETQYFGPGTRLLVL.

In its sample, this clone was seen once. The V gene is TRBV27, the J gene TRBJ1-1, with 12 bases fitting TRBD1. V dropped 5 bases and J dropped 11; count of bases not matched to a gene: 15. The CDR3 is 16 amino acids. CDR1 and CDR2 from the germline V gene are MNHEY and SMNVEV (reference sequence). As DNA, the CDR3 is TGTGCCAGCAGTCTACTCCCGGGACAGGGGGCTGTAGGGGCTTTCTTT. Encoded protein: CASSLLPGQGAVGAFF.

This rearrangement joins TRBV6-1 to TRBJ2-1; TRBD1 matches at 8 bases. This CDR3 is 14 amino acids long. Per the germline V gene, CDR1 is MNHNS and CDR2 is SASEGT. V dropped 10 bases and J dropped 3; count of bases not matched to a gene: 8. The CDR3 sequence is CATKVTGGYNEQFF. The CDR3 DNA reads as TGTGCCACCAAGGTTACAGGGGGCTACAATGAGCAGTTCTTC.

This clone turned up a few times. J is TRBJ2-7 and V is TRBV5-1; D remains ambiguous. With 3 bases removed from V and 0 bases from J, the gap between germline ends came to 10 bases. This CDR3 contains 14 residues. Germline V gene sequence: CDR1 SGHRS, CDR2 YFSETQ. The CDR3 here is CASSSTRSSYEQYF. In nucleotides, the CDR3 is TGCGCCAGCAGCTCTACACGGAGCTCCTACGAGCAGTACTTC.

J is TRBJ1-2 and V is TRBV6-5; 8 bases are shared with TRBD1. Unmatched junction bases numbered 6, after V lost 4 bases and J lost 5 bases. The CDR3 consists of 14 residues. Germline CDR1 reads MNHEY; CDR2 reads SVGAGI. CDR3 residues: CASSSKTGVYGYTF. In DNA form, the CDR3 reads TGTGCCAGCAGTTCCAAGACAGGGGTTTATGGCTACACCTTC.

The chain uses TRBV7-9 and TRBJ1-1; D is perhaps TRBD1 (5 bases). Trimming shortened V by 4 bases and J by 6 bases, and 15 bases separated the two germline ends. The CDR3 contains 14 residues. The V gene's germline CDR1 is SEHNR and CDR2 FQNEAQ (reference sequence). The CDR3 reads CASSSSGDGAEAFF. The CDR3 DNA reads as TGTGCCAGCAGCTCATCCGGGGACGGCGCTGAAGCTTTCTTT.

This clone is a singleton in its sample. The chain carries TRBV28 and TRBJ1-4; D is unresolved. V dropped 4 bases and J dropped 7 bases, with 7 bases sitting between them. There are 12 residues in the CDR3. Germline CDR1 reads MDHEN; CDR2 reads SYDVKM. CDR3 sequence: CASSSPVEKLFF. Written as DNA, the CDR3 is TGTGCCAGCAGTTCACCCGTTGAAAAACTGTTTTTT.

The V and J genes are TRBV19 and TRBJ2-3, with 8 bases matching TRBD1. This CDR3 comprises 16 residues. With V trimmed by 3 bases and J by 0 bases, 5 bases remained unmatched. Germline V lookup: CDR1 LNHDA, CDR2 SQIVND (reference sequence). The CDR3 DNA follows: TGTGCCAGTAGTATCCGACAGGGGACTAGCACAGATACGCAGTATTTT. Protein sequence: CASSIRQGTSTDTQYF.

The chain joins TRBV11-3 to TRBJ1-2, with D uncertain. Germline V lookup: CDR1 SGHNT, CDR2 YENEEA. The V gene lost 0 bases and the J gene lost 8 bases, with 10 bases spanning the gap. This CDR3 region has 13 residues. Here the CDR3 reads CASSLDRDGGYTF. The CDR3 DNA reads as TGTGCCAGCAGCTTAGATCGCGACGGGGGCTACACCTTC.

The V gene is TRBV5-5, the J gene TRBJ2-5; D might be TRBD1 (5 bases). Trimming left V 0 bases short and J 1 base short, with 13 bases between. The germline gives CDR1 SGHKS, CDR2 YYEKEE (reference sequence). The CDR3 loop spans 16 amino acids. This CDR3 is CASSLAGQIAQETQYF. The CDR3 coding sequence is TGTGCCAGCAGCTTGGCTGGACAAATAGCCCAAGAGACCCAGTACTTC. The whole variable domain, filled in from reference TRBV5-5 and TRBJ2-5, reads DAGVTQSPTHLIKTRGQQVTLRCSPISGHKSVSWYQQVLGQGPQFIFQYYEKEERGRGNFPDRFSARQFPNYSSELNVNALLLGDSALYLCASSLAGQIAQETQYFGPGTRLLVL.

In its sample, this clone is medium-sized. The rearrangement joins TRBV27 to TRBJ2-2; perhaps TRBD2 as D (7 bases). Germline lookup yields CDR1 MNHEY and CDR2 SMNVEV (reference sequence). Between the trimmed V and J ends, which lost 10 bases and 2 bases, there was a span of 17 bases. There are 15 residues in the CDR3. The CDR3 spells CATSWGGLNTGELFF. DNA of the CDR3: TGTGCCACCTCTTGGGGGGGGCTTAACACCGGGGAGCTGTTTTTT.

The chain joins TRBV11-2 to TRBJ2-1; D gene ambiguous. Germline CDR1 and CDR2: SGHAT and FQNNGV. CDR3 length equals 15 residues. Trimming cost V 3 bases and J 9 bases, with 18 bases left between them. CDR3 sequence reads: CASSLWVGSGSEQFF. In nucleotides, the CDR3 is TGTGCCAGCAGCTTGTGGGTGGGAAGTGGTAGTGAGCAGTTCTTC. Supplemented by reference TRBV11-2 and TRBJ2-1, the full variable domain reads EAGVAQSPRYKIIEKRQSVAFWCNPISGHATLYWYQQILGQGPKLLIQFQNNGVVDDSQLPKDRFSAERLKGVDSTLKIQPAKLEDSAVYLCASSLWVGSGSEQFFGPGTRLTVL.

CDR3 DNA: TGTGCCAGCAGCTTATTGGGGGGATCTGGCGAGCAGTACTTC. It translates to CASSLLGGSGEQYF. The rearrangement uses TRBV7-9 and TRBJ2-7; D is perhaps TRBD2 (6 bases). Germline CDR1 and CDR2: SEHNR and FQNEAQ (reference sequence). The germline V and J ends were trimmed by 2 bases and 6 bases, with 14 bases remaining between them. The CDR3 is 14 amino acids. Full variable domain (rest looked up from reference TRBV7-9 and TRBJ2-7): DTGVSQNPRHKITKRGQNVTFRCDPISEHNRLYWYRQTLGQGPEFLTYFQNEAQLEKSRLLSDRFSAERPKGSFSTLEIQRTEQGDSAMYLCASSLLGGSGEQYFGPGTRLTVT.